A selection of T cell receptor beta chains follows, all from one sample in a study of blood T cells in healthy people across ages. One entry per CDR3 protein, called by TCRdb with MiXCR from the 5' RACE reads. The data hold 1.5 million to 2 million distinct CDR3 sequences, with 49% observed a single time. Sequenced input: blood. These receptors all stem from a woman between 35 and 50 years old in good health. CDR3s include the opening cysteine and the closing phenylalanine or tryptophan. The order of the fields is D gene, J gene, V gene, clone size, CDR3 DNA, CDR3 protein. A D gene is named only where the DNA matches it firmly. Only some rows state a clone size, as once, few, many or a class for expanded clones.

d_call: -
j_call: TRBJ2-7
v_call: TRBV28
clone_size: few
cdr3_nt: TGTGCCAGCAGCAACAACAGGGACCCCACCTACGAGCAGTACTTC
cdr3_aa: CASSNNRDPTYEQYF

d_call: -
j_call: TRBJ2-4
v_call: TRBV7-2
clone_size: -
cdr3_nt: TGTGCCAGCAGCATCTGGGGAGCCAAAAACATTCAGTACTTC
cdr3_aa: CASSIWGAKNIQYF

d_call: -
j_call: TRBJ2-1
v_call: TRBV15
clone_size: -
cdr3_nt: TGTGCCACCAGCAGAACAGGAACCAACTGGGGGGCCTACGAGCAGTTCTTC
cdr3_aa: CATSRTGTNWGAYEQFF

d_call: TRBD2
j_call: TRBJ2-1
v_call: TRBV7-2
clone_size: -
cdr3_nt: TGTGCCAGCAGCCCTCTGACTGTAGCGGGGGGGCCTCGTGAGCAGTTCTTC
cdr3_aa: CASSPLTVAGGPREQFF

d_call: -
j_call: TRBJ1-6
v_call: TRBV9
clone_size: -
cdr3_nt: TGTGCCAGCAGTGGGGACTTCAGCTCCTATAATTCACCCCTCCACTTT
cdr3_aa: CASSGDFSSYNSPLHF

d_call: -
j_call: TRBJ1-5
v_call: TRBV12-3/TRBV12-4
clone_size: once
cdr3_nt: TGTGCCAGCACCAAATCAATTAACCAGCCCCAGCATTTT
cdr3_aa: CASTKSINQPQHF

d_call: TRBD1
j_call: TRBJ2-3
v_call: TRBV6-5
clone_size: -
cdr3_nt: TGTGCCAGCAGTTACGTGGGACAGGGCCAAGATACGCAGTATTTT
cdr3_aa: CASSYVGQGQDTQYF

d_call: -
j_call: TRBJ2-7
v_call: TRBV28
clone_size: few
cdr3_nt: TGTGCCAGCAGTTGGACGGGACTCACCTACGAGCAGTACTTC
cdr3_aa: CASSWTGLTYEQYF

d_call: -
j_call: TRBJ1-2
v_call: TRBV15
clone_size: once
cdr3_nt: TGTGCCACCAGCAGAGATCAAGGGGTTACATATGGCTACACCTTC
cdr3_aa: CATSRDQGVTYGYTF

d_call: TRBD2
j_call: TRBJ2-1
v_call: TRBV6-2/TRBV6-3
clone_size: -
cdr3_nt: TGTGCCAGCAGTTACCGGACTAGCGGGGGCGGTGAGCAGTTCTTC
cdr3_aa: CASSYRTSGGGEQFF

d_call: -
j_call: TRBJ2-7
v_call: TRBV20-1
clone_size: -
cdr3_nt: TGCAGTGCTAGTTGGCTTGGTCGAAACTCCTACGAGCAGTACTTC
cdr3_aa: CSASWLGRNSYEQYF